Given below is one TCR beta chain in context. The CDR3 runs 14 residues. The V gene lost 7 bases and the J gene lost 0 bases, with 15 bases spanning the gap. Germline CDR1 and CDR2: SQVTM and ANQGSEA. This sample is drawn from a study of control samples from healthy donors and cancer patients. Sequenced by immunoSEQ multiplex PCR; TCRdb stores in-frame clones only, minus some. The sample shows 70,000 to 100,000 clones, 70% to 90% of them seen only once. The chain uses TRBV29-1 and TRBJ1-2; D uncertain. This receptor was identified in a woman aged 60 to 75 in good health. The source material was blood. The CDR3, as DNA: TGCAGCGGAGTAGGCTCGGCCCCTAACTATGGCTACACCTTC. It yields the protein CSGVGSAPNYGYTF.